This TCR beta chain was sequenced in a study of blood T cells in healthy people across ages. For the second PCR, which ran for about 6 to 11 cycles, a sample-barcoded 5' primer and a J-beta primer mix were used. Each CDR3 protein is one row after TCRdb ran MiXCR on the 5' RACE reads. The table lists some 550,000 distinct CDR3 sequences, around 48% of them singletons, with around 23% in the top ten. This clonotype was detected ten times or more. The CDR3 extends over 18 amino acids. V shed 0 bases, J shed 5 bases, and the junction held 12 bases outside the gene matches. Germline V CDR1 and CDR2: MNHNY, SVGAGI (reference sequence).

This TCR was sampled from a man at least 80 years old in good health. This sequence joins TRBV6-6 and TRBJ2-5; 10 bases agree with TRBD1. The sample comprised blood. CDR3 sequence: CASSYSFGRGTGVETQYF. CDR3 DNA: TGTGCCAGCAGTTACTCGTTCGGCCGTGGGACAGGGGTCGAGACCCAGTACTTC.